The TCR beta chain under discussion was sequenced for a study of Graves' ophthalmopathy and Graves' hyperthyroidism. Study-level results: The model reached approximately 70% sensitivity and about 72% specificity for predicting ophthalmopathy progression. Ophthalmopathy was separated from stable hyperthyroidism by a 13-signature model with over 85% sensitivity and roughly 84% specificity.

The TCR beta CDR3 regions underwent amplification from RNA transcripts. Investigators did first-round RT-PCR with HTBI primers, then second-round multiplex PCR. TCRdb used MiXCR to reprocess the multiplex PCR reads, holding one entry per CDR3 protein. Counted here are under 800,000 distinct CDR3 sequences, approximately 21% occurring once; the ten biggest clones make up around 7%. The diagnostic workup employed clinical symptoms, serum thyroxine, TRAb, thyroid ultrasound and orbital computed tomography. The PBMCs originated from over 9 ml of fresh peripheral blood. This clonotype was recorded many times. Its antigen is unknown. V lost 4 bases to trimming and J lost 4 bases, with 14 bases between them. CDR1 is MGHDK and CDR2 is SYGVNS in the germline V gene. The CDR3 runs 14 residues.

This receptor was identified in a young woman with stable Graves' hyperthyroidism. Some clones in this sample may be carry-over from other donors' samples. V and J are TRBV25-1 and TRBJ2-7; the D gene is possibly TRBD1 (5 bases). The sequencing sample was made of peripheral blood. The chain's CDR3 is CASSAGHDLYEQYF. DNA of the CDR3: TGTGCCAGCAGTGCTGGACATGATCTTTACGAGCAGTACTTC.